This T cell receptor beta chain emerged from a study of cytomegalovirus exposure and HLA in healthy donors. General study findings and limits: It was reported that TCR beta sequences correctly inferred the HLA-A and HLA-B alleles for most subjects. A few CMV-associated chains proved CMV antigen-specific in vitro.

To note about this clone: Its antigen is not known.

The CDR3 extends over 12 amino acids. This PCR relied on a set of 60 Vbeta primers and 13 Jbeta primers. Assay used: immunoSEQ multiplex PCR; TCRdb lists only in-frame clones, some missing. Among roughly 180,000 clones listed, roughly 80% were seen once. This receptor was taken from a man aged 25 to 45 in good health and CMV-seronegative. Sample: PBMCs. The chain recombines TRBV21-1 with TRBJ1-4. TRBV21-1 is a pseudogene locus. Written as DNA, the CDR3 is TGTGCCAGCAGCTACGCACGGTTGAAACTGTTTTTT. Translating it yields CASSYARLKLFF.